A single sample gave rise to the 2 T cell receptor beta chains below, sequenced in a study of blood T cells in healthy people across ages. A sample-barcoded 5' primer and a J-beta primer mix were used in a second PCR of roughly 7 to 12 cycles. TCRdb passed the 5' RACE reads through MiXCR, listing each CDR3 protein once. The sample lists around 1.5 million distinct CDR3 sequences, approximately 59% occurring once. The source material was blood. These receptors originate from a man between 18 and 35 years old in good health.

The rearrangement uses TRBV7-9 and TRBJ1-6; a possible D gene is TRBD1 (6 bases). V lost 3 bases and J lost 9, with 15 bases in between. CDR3 length: 15 residues. Germline V gene sequence: CDR1 SEHNR, CDR2 FQNEAQ (reference sequence). The CDR3 coding sequence is TGTGCCAGCAGCTTCTACAGGGATGGAGGTTCACCCCTCCACTTT. Translating gives CASSFYRDGGSPLHF.

V and J are TRBV6-6 and TRBJ2-7; 9 bases align to TRBD2. The germline CDR1 and CDR2 sequences are MNHNY and SVGAGI (reference sequence). The CDR3 sequence is 15 residues long. V lost 3 bases and J lost 4; bases outside the gene matches: 7. CDR3 amino acids: CASSYMREGRYEQYF. CDR3 in DNA: TGTGCCAGCAGTTATATGCGGGAGGGCCGGTACGAGCAGTACTTC.